This is a list of T cell receptor beta chains from one sample in a study of control samples from healthy donors and cancer patients. Here immunoSEQ multiplex PCR was the method, and the copy in TCRdb shows in-frame clones only, minus some. There are some 120,000 clones in the sample; about 86% occur only once, and roughly 12% lies in the top ten. The sequencing sample was made of blood. These receptors all stem from a man aged 25-45 years in good health. The CDR3 runs from the conserved cysteine through the conserved F or W. D genes are given only for firm matches. Where a row states a size, it is once, few, many or the class of an expanded clone; other rows omit it.

>TRBJ2-7|NA|TRBV24-1|NA
TGTGCCACCAGTGATTTATTAACAGGCGAGCAGTACTTC
CATSDLLTGEQYF
>TRBJ1-1|NA|TRBV6-6|NA
TGTGCCAGCAGTTACCCGACAGTTGAAGCTTTCTTT
CASSYPTVEAFF
>TRBJ1-2|NA|TRBV5-6|once
TGTGCCAGCAGCTTGTCAGGGTCTCGGTATGGCTACACCTTC
CASSLSGSRYGYTF
>TRBJ1-2|NA|TRBV10-3|NA
TGTGCCATCAGTGAGTCTGGCAGGAGGAGCTATGGCTACACCTTC
CAISESGRRSYGYTF
>TRBJ2-3|NA|TRBV24-1|NA
TGTGCCACCTCCGGGCGGGGGCCTACAGATACGCAGTATTTT
CATSGRGPTDTQYF
>TRBJ2-5|NA|TRBV7-2|NA
TGTGCCAGCAGCTTAGACTTCGCCAGCGAGACCCAGTACTTC
CASSLDFASETQYF
>TRBJ2-5|NA|TRBV4-1|NA
TGCGCCAGCAGCGCCAGGGAAGGAGAGACCCAGTACTTC
CASSAREGETQYF
>TRBJ2-7|NA|TRBV5-1|NA
TGCGCCAGCAGAGACACTTCCTACGAGCAGTACTTC
CASRDTSYEQYF
>TRBJ2-7|TRBD1|TRBV7-9|NA
TGTGCCAGCAGCCCCCGGGACAGGGTCCACGAGCAGTACTTC
CASSPRDRVHEQYF
>TRBJ2-6|TRBD1|TRBV5-4|few
TGTGCCAGCAGCCCCGGACAGGGGGCGCCTGGGGCCAACGTCCTGACTTTC
CASSPGQGAPGANVLTF
>TRBJ1-6|NA|TRBV2|few
TGTGCCAGCAGTGCTTCCCAGGCAGACTCTTCACCCCTCCACTTT
CASSASQADSSPLHF
>TRBJ1-1|NA|TRBV5-1|NA
TGCGCCAGCAGCCTAGACCGGGGGGAAATGAACACTGAAGCTTTCTTT
CASSLDRGEMNTEAFF
>TRBJ1-4|TRBD1|TRBV27|NA
TGTGCCAGCAGTTCGCTCGACAGGGGAGAAAAACTGTTTTTT
CASSSLDRGEKLFF
>TRBJ1-3|NA|TRBV9|few
TGTGCCAGCAGCCCAGGCAATTCTGGAAACACCATATATTTT
CASSPGNSGNTIYF
>TRBJ2-5|NA|TRBV12-3/TRBV12-4|NA
TGTGCCAGCAGTTTTGGGAGGACCCAGTACTTC
CASSFGRTQYF
>TRBJ1-4|NA|TRBV15|NA
TGTGCCACCAGCAGGGATCCCAATGAAAAACTGTTTTTT
CATSRDPNEKLFF
>TRBJ1-6|NA|TRBV27|NA
TGTGCCAGCAGTTTTTCCAATTCACCCCTCCACTTT
CASSFSNSPLHF
>TRBJ2-7|NA|TRBV18|NA
TGTGCCAGCTCACCAGTGGGGGGTCTTTCGGCCTACGAGCAGTACTTC
CASSPVGGLSAYEQYF
>TRBJ1-1|TRBD1|TRBV4-1|NA
TGCGCCAGCAGCCCGGGACAGGGGGCTGGAAACACTGAAGCTTTCTTT
CASSPGQGAGNTEAFF
>TRBJ2-4|NA|TRBV19|NA
TGTGCCAGTAGTTCACAGGGTCGTCGGAACATTCAGTACTTC
CASSSQGRRNIQYF
>TRBJ1-4|NA|TRBV7-2|NA
TGTGCCAGCAGCCTAAAGGGCGGCGGGGGAAAACTGTTTTTT
CASSLKGGGGKLFF
>TRBJ1-4|TRBD1|TRBV9|NA
TGTGCCAGCAGCCCGTCGACAGGGGCCGCTCGGCAACTGTTTTTT
CASSPSTGAARQLFF
>TRBJ2-1|TRBD2|TRBV2|NA
TGTGCCAGAGGGGGAGGGACTAGCGGTTACAATGAGCAGTTCTTC
CARGGGTSGYNEQFF
>TRBJ2-2|NA|TRBV19|NA
TGTGCCAGTAGTATGGGGGCCGAACGGGAGCTGTTTTTT
CASSMGAERELFF
>TRBJ1-4|TRBD1|TRBV23-1|NA
TGCGCCAGCAGTCATCGGAGGACAGGGCCCGCAACTAATGAAAAACTGTTTTTT
CASSHRRTGPATNEKLFF
>TRBJ1-1|TRBD1|TRBV18|NA
TGTGCCAGCTCACCACTCGGACAGGGGGAAGCTTTCTTT
CASSPLGQGEAFF
>TRBJ2-3|TRBD2|TRBV11-2|NA
TGTGCCAGCAGCTCCTCACTAGCGGGGGCCCCGGGAGGGACGCAGTATTTT
CASSSSLAGAPGGTQYF
>TRBJ2-7|NA|TRBV18|medium-sized
TGTGCCAGCTCACCTTTCCGGGACAACAACGAGCAGTACTTC
CASSPFRDNNEQYF
>TRBJ1-2|NA|TRBV19|NA
TGTGCCAGTAGTATCGGACCTCCTCCTAACTATGGCTACACCTTC
CASSIGPPPNYGYTF
>TRBJ2-3|TRBD2|TRBV7-2|NA
TGTGCCACAAGCGGGGGGCTTACAGATACGCAGTATTTT
CATSGGLTDTQYF
>TRBJ2-1|NA|TRBV5-8|once
TGTGCCAGCAGCTCCTTCGCCCGGGGCAATGAGCAGTTCTTC
CASSSFARGNEQFF
>TRBJ1-1|NA|TRBV30|NA
TGTGCCTGGTCTCTGAACCCGAACACTGAAGCTTTCTTT
CAWSLNPNTEAFF
>TRBJ1-1|NA|TRBV6-6|once
TGTGCCAGCAGTGGGGACACCATTGAAGCTTTCTTT
CASSGDTIEAFF
>TRBJ1-6|NA|TRBV3-1/TRBV3-2|NA
TGTGCCAGCAGCAACGGAGGGAATTCACCCCTCCACTTT
CASSNGGNSPLHF
>TRBJ1-1|NA|TRBV5-7|NA
TGTGCCAGCAGCTTGTATGAACATGAGAACACTGAAGCTTTCTTT
CASSLYEHENTEAFF
>TRBJ1-1|TRBD1|TRBV18|NA
TGTGCCAGCTCATCGAGGTTGACAGGGGGCACTGAAGCTTTCTTT
CASSSRLTGGTEAFF
>TRBJ1-1|NA|TRBV14|NA
TGTGCCAGCAGCCAAGATGAAGTGGCCATGAACACTGAAGCTTTCTTT
CASSQDEVAMNTEAFF
>TRBJ2-7|NA|TRBV5-5|NA
TGTGCCAGCAGCGACCCGCAGGGTAGTTACGAGCAGTACTTC
CASSDPQGSYEQYF
>TRBJ1-2|TRBD1|TRBV5-6|NA
TGTGCCAGCAGCTTAGTGGACAGGGGGTCCGGCTATGGCTACACCTTC
CASSLVDRGSGYGYTF
>TRBJ2-3|NA|TRBV5-1|NA
TGCGCCAGCAGCTCAGCCGGGACTAGCACAGATACGCAGTATTTT
CASSSAGTSTDTQYF
>TRBJ2-7|NA|TRBV6-5|NA
TGTGCCAGCAGAGCCCAGGGGAACTCCTACGAGCAGTACTTC
CASRAQGNSYEQYF
>TRBJ1-5|NA|TRBV12-3/TRBV12-4|NA
TGTGCCAGCAGTTCCCCCACAGGGAGGACCCAGCATTTT
CASSSPTGRTQHF
>TRBJ1-5|TRBD1|TRBV12-5|NA
TGTGCTAGTGGTTTCCTCGACAGGGGTGGTCAGCCCCAGCATTTT
CASGFLDRGGQPQHF
>TRBJ1-5|NA|TRBV4-1|NA
TGCGCCAGCAGCCAAGATAAGGGTAATCAGCCCCAGCATTTT
CASSQDKGNQPQHF
>TRBJ2-3|TRBD2|TRBV6-5|NA
TGTGCCAGCAAACAAGCGGGGGGGCTTGGAGATACGCAGTATTTT
CASKQAGGLGDTQYF
>TRBJ1-2|NA|TRBV5-1|NA
TGCGCCAGCAGCTTGGACCGGGGTACGGGCTACACCTTC
CASSLDRGTGYTF
>TRBJ2-7|TRBD2|TRBV3-1/TRBV3-2|once
TGTGCCAGCAGCCAAGAGGGCGGACTAGCGGGGTCAATCTACGAGCAGTACTTC
CASSQEGGLAGSIYEQYF
>TRBJ1-5|NA|TRBV6-5|NA
TGTGCCAGCAGCTCCTCGGGACAGCCCCAGCATTTT
CASSSSGQPQHF
>TRBJ2-3|TRBD2|TRBV5-1|once
TGCGCCAGCAGCTTGGCTCGGCTAGCGGGGGGGCAGCGAGATACGCAGTATTTT
CASSLARLAGGQRDTQYF
>TRBJ2-1|NA|TRBV10-1|NA
TGCGCCAGCAGCGAAATGAATGAGCAGTTCTTC
CASSEMNEQFF
>TRBJ2-7|NA|TRBV12-3/TRBV12-4|NA
TGTGCCAGCAGTTGGGACTCCTACGAGCAGTACTTC
CASSWDSYEQYF
>TRBJ2-1|TRBD2|TRBV2|NA
TGTGCCAGCGGAGTAGCGGGGGGGAACAATGAGCAGTTCTTC
CASGVAGGNNEQFF
>TRBJ2-5|TRBD2|TRBV4-2|NA
TGTGCCAGCAGCCAAGATCTAGGACTAGCTGGAGAGACCCAGTACTTC
CASSQDLGLAGETQYF
>TRBJ2-7|NA|TRBV7-6|NA
TGTGCCAGCAGCCCGAAGGGGGGAGGCTCCTACGAGCAGTACTTC
CASSPKGGGSYEQYF
>TRBJ1-1|NA|TRBV19|NA
TGTGCCAGTAGTAGGAAGAGGGAATTCACTGAAGCTTTCTTT
CASSRKREFTEAFF